This T cell receptor beta chain was profiled in a study of T cells after yellow fever vaccination. The CDR3 length is 18 residues. CDR1 and CDR2 from the germline V gene are SGHRS and YFSETQ. V trimming: 0 bases; J trimming: 8 bases; junction bases outside the gene matches: 12. The TCR cDNA carried a universal primer site and UMIs from 5'RACE template switching. In TCRdb, the 5' RACE reads were re-called with MiXCR into one record per CDR3 protein. The sample lists roughly 500,000 distinct CDR3 sequences; over 15% were seen once. General observations from the study: Most primary-vaccination clones recurred post-booster (around 95% CD4, around 90% CD8).

Comment on this clonotype: Its antigen is unidentified.

The sample was PBMCs, taken 15 days after the yellow fever booster vaccination. The chain joins TRBV5-1 to TRBJ2-1; 12 positions match TRBD2. The clonotype was recovered from a man aged 25-45 years who received the YFV17D yellow fever vaccine. DNA for the CDR3: TGCGCCAGCAGCTTGGAGCCCGCCTCTAGCGGGAGGGCGGATGAGCAGTTCTTC. Its translation is CASSLEPASSGRADEQFF. Full variable domain (missing parts from reference TRBV5-1 and TRBJ2-1): KAGVTQTPRYLIKTRGQQVTLSCSPISGHRSVSWYQQTPGQGLQFLFEYFSETQRNKGNFPGRFSGRQFSNSRSEMNVSTLELGDSALYLCASSLEPASSGRADEQFFGPGTRLTVL.